This paragraph reports one T cell receptor beta chain. Reverse transcription of about 0.45 to 1 ug RNA was carried out with random hexamers. Amplification of the TCR beta CDR3 was carried out by immunoSEQ multiplex PCR, which spanned a total of 54 Vbeta and 13 Jbeta segments. TCRdb used MiXCR to reprocess the immunoSEQ multiplex PCR reads, holding one entry per CDR3 protein. The table has roughly 200,000 distinct CDR3 sequences, 95% seen once. This sample is drawn from a study of CD8 T cells in Susac syndrome. Germline CDR1 DFQATT, CDR2 SNEGSKA (reference sequence). Between the trimmed V and J ends, which lost 8 bases and 2 bases, there was a span of 16 bases. This CDR3 contains 13 residues.

Specimen: CD4+ T cells from PBMCs. The V gene is TRBV20-1, the J gene TRBJ2-7; D perhaps matches TRBD2 (5 bases). The source is a human donor in good health. The CDR3 nucleotides are TGCAGTCTTACCCGTAGCGTAACCTACGAGCAGTACGTC. This gives the protein CSLTRSVTYEQYV.